This T cell receptor beta chain is from a study of blood T cells in healthy people across ages. Germline lookup yields CDR1 LNHDA and CDR2 SQIVND (reference sequence). The CDR3 runs 14 residues. With 5 bases clipped from V and 5 bases from J, the junction kept 7 bases outside the gene matches. With a J-beta primer mix and a sample-barcoded 5' primer, a second PCR ran 7 to 11 cycles. TCRdb called the 5' RACE reads again in MiXCR, with one record for every CDR3 protein. The top ten clones hold about 11% of a sample with roughly 1.7 million distinct CDR3 sequences, 30% to 35% of them seen once. There were healthy Caucasian individuals from Russia, aged roughly 6 to 90, serving as donors.

The receptor was derived from a young woman in good health. The chain joins TRBV19 to TRBJ1-1, with TRBD1 identical over 8 bases. What was sequenced was blood. The CDR3, as DNA: TGTGCCAGTAGTGTACAGGGGGGGTGGACTGAAGCTTTCTTT. Translation: CASSVQGGWTEAFF.